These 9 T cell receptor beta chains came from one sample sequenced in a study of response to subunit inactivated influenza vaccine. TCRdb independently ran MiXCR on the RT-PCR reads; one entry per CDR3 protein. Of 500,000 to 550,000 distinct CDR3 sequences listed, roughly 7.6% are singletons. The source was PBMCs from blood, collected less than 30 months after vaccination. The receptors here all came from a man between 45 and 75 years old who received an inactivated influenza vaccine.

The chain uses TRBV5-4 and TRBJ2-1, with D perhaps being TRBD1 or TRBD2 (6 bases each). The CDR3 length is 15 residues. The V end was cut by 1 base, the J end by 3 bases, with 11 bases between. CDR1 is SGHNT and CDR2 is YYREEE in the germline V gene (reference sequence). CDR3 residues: CASSLPGAFYNEQFF. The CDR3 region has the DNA TGTGCCAGCAGCTTGCCGGGGGCCTTCTACAATGAGCAGTTCTTC.

In DNA, the CDR3 is TGTGCCAGCAGCTTAACGGCAGGCGAGAGCTCTGGAAACACCATATATTTT. Translation gives CASSLTAGESSGNTIYF. The chain links TRBV7-6 to TRBJ1-3; D remains unclear. The CDR3 has 17 residues. The V gene's germline CDR1 is SGHVS and CDR2 FNYEAQ. V was shortened by 2 bases and J by 0 bases, with 14 bases between the two germline ends. Complete variable domain (other parts from reference TRBV7-6 and TRBJ1-3): GAGVSQSPRYKVTKRGQDVALRCDPISGHVSLYWYRQALGQGPEFLTYFNYEAQQDKSGLPNDRFSAERPEGSISTLTIQRTEQRDSAMYRCASSLTAGESSGNTIYFGEGSWLTVV.

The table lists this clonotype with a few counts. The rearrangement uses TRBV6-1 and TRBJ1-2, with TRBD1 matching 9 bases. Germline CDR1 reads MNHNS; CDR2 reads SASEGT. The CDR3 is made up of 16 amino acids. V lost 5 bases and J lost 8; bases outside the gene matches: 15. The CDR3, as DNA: TGTGCCAGCAGTCGACTTGAAGTACAGGGGGCAGGAGGCTACACCTTC. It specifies CASSRLEVQGAGGYTF.

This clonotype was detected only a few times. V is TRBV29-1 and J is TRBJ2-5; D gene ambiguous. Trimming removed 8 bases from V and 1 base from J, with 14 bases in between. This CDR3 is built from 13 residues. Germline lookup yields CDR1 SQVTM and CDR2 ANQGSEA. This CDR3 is CSFSGGSQETQYF. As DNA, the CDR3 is TGCAGCTTTTCCGGCGGTTCCCAAGAGACCCAGTACTTC.

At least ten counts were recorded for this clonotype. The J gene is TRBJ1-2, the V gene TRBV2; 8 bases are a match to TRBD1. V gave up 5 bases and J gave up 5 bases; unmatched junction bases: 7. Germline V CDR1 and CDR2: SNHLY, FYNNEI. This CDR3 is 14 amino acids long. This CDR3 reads CASSNRDRSYGYTF. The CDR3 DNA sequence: TGTGCCAGCAGTAACCGGGACAGGAGTTATGGCTACACCTTC. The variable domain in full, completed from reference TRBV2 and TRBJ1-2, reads EPEVTQTPSHQVTQMGQEVILRCVPISNHLYFYWYRQILGQKVEFLVSFYNNEISEKSEIFDDQFSVERPDGSNFTLKIRSTKLEDSAMYFCASSNRDRSYGYTFGSGTRLTVV.

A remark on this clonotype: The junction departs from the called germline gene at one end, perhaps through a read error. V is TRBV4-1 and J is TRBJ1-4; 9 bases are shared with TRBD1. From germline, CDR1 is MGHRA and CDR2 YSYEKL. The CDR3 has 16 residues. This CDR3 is CASSQVLGQGSEKLLF. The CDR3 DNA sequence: TGCGCCAGCAGCCAAGTCCTGGGACAGGGAAGTGAAAAACTGCTTTTT.

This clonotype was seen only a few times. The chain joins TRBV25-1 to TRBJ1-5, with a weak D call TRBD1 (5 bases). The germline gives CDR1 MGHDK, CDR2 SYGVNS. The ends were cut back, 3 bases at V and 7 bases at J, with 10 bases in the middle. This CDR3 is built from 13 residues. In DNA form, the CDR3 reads TGTGCCAGCAGTGATGCAGGGACCCAGCCCCAGCATTTT. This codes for CASSDAGTQPQHF.

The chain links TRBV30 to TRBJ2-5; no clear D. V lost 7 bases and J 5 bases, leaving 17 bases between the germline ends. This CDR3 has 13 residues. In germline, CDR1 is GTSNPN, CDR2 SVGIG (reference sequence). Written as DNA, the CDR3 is TGTGCCTCGAAACGGCCTCTGGGGGAGACCCAGTACTTC. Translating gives CASKRPLGETQYF.

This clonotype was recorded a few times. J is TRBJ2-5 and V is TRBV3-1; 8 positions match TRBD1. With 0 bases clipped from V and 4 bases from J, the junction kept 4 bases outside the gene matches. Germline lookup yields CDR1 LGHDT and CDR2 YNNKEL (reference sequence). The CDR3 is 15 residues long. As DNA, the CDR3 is TGTGCCAGCAGCCAAGACGCAGGGGGCTCAGAGACCCAGTACTTC. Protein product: CASSQDAGGSETQYF.